Described below is a single TCR beta chain sequence and its context. Its antigen is not identified. Some clones are missing from TCRdb's copy, which holds only in-frame ones; the method was immunoSEQ multiplex PCR. The sample yields under 85,000 clones, around 80% seen once. This sample is part of a study of OX40 agonist ivuxolimab in advanced cancers. Study background: Treatment received earlier with anti-PD-1, anti-PD-L1 or anti-CTLA-4 agents was allowed, and over 30% had some. Findings of the study overall: Clonal expansion was among the lowest in partial responders at 0.1-3.0 mg/kg, especially CD8+. CD4+ and CD8+ blood T cells expanded clonally by week 6 at 0.1 to 3.0 mg/kg.

The CDR3 covers 15 residues. Trimming left V 3 bases short and J 1 base short, with 12 bases between. The germline V gene has CDR1 SEHNR and CDR2 FQNEAQ (reference sequence). The chain uses TRBV7-9 and TRBJ2-5, with a possible D match to TRBD2 (6 bases). The sequencing used CD4+ or CD8+ T cells sorted from blood, collected in a trial of the OX40 agonist ivuxolimab. This TCR came from an adult with an advanced solid tumor such as melanoma, head and neck, liver or kidney cancer. CDR3 sequence (DNA): TGTGCCAGCAGCTTGGAGGGTTTTACCCAAGAGACCCAGTACTTC. Translation gives CASSLEGFTQETQYF.